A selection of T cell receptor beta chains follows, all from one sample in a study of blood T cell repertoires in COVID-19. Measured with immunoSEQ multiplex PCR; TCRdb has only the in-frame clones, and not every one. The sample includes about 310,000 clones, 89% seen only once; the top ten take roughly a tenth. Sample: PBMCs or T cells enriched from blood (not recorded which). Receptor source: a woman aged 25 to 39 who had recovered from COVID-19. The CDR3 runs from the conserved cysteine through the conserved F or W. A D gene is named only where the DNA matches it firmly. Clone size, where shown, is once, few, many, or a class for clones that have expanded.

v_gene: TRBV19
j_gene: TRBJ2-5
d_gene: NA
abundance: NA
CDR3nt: TGTGCCAGTAGTGGGGCGCGGGAGACCCAGTACTTC
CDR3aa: CASSGARETQYF

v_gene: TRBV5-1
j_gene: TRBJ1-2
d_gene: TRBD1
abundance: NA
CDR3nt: TGCGCCAGCATGCCGGGACAGGGAAATGGCTACACCTTC
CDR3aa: CASMPGQGNGYTF

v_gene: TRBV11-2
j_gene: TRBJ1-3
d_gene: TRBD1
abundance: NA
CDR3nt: TGTGCCAGCAGCACCTACAGGGGGCTTGGAAACACCATATATTTT
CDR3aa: CASSTYRGLGNTIYF

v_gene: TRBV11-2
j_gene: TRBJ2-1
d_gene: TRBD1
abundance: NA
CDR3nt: TGTGCCAGCAGCCGAAGACAGGGACAGACCTACAATGAGCAGTTCTTC
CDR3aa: CASSRRQGQTYNEQFF

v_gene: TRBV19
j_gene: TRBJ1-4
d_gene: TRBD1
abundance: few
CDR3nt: TGTGCCAGTAGAGGACAGGGCGGGGAACTGTTTTTT
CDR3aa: CASRGQGGELFF

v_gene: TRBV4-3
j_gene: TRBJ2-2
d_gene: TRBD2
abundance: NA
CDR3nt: TGCGCCAGCAGCCAATTGACGGGCCGAGGGCGGGAGTCGAGCGGGGAGCTGTTTTTT
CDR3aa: CASSQLTGRGRESSGELFF

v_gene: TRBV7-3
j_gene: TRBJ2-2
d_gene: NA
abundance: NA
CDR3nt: TGTGCCAGCAGCTTACCAGGTTCGGCCGGGGAGCTGTTTTTT
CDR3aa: CASSLPGSAGELFF

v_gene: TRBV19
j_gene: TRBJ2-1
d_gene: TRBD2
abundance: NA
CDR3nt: TGTGCCAGTAGTATAGAGATAGGACTAGCGGGTTACAATGAGCAGTTCTTC
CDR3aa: CASSIEIGLAGYNEQFF

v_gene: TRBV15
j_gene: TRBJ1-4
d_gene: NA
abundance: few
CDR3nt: TGTGCCACCAGCGCCGACACTGACGATAATGAAAAACTGTTTTTT
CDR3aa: CATSADTDDNEKLFF

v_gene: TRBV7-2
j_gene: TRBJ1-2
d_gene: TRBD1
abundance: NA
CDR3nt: TGTGCCAGCAGCCTTTGGACAGGGGGCGTCTATGGCTACACCTTC
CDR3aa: CASSLWTGGVYGYTF

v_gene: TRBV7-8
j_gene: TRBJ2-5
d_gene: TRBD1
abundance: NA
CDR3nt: TGTGCCAGCAGCAGAACAGGGGGAGCGGGAGAGACCCAGTACTTC
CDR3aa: CASSRTGGAGETQYF

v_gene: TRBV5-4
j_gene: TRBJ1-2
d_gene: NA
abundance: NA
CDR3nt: TGTGCCAGCAGCTACCAACAGGGCCCACAGGGCTACACCTTC
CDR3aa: CASSYQQGPQGYTF

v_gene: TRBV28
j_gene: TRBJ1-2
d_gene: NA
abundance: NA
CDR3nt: TGTGCCAGCAGTTTGGGTTTCGGGGTTATGAGGTATGGCTACACCTTC
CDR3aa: CASSLGFGVMRYGYTF

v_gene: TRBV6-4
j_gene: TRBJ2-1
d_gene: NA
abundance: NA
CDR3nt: TGTGCCAGCAGACGGAGTGGAGGTAATGAGCAGTTCTTC
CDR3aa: CASRRSGGNEQFF

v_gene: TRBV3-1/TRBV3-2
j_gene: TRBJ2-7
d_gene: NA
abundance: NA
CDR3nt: TGTGCCAGCAGCCGGCTAGACAGCTCCTACGAGCAGTACTTC
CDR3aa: CASSRLDSSYEQYF

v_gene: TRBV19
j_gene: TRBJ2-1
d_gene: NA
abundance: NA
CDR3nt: TGTGCCAGTACCCGGGACTCCTTCTACAATGAGCAGTTCTTC
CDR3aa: CASTRDSFYNEQFF

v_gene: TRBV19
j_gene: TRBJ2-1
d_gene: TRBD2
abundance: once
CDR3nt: TGTGCCAGTAGTAGCGGGACTAGCGGGAGTTATAATGAGCAGTTCTTC
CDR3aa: CASSSGTSGSYNEQFF

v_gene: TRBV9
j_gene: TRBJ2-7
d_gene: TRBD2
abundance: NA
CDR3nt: TGTGCCAGCAGCGTAGGTTTCGCGGGAGGTTTTTACGAGCAGTACTTC
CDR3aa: CASSVGFAGGFYEQYF

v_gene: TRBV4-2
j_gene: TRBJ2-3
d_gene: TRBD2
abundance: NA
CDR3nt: TGTGCCAGCAGCCAAGATACAACCCAGGAGTTAGCGGGAGGGCGGACAGATACGCAGTATTTT
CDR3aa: CASSQDTTQELAGGRTDTQYF

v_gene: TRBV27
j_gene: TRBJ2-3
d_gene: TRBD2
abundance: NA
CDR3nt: TGTGCCAGCAGTTTATCGATAGCACTAGCGGGACGCACAGATACGCAGTATTTT
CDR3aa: CASSLSIALAGRTDTQYF

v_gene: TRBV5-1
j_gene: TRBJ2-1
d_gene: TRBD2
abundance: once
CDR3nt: TGCGCCAGCAGCTTGTTGGCGGGGGATGAGCAGTTCTTC
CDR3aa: CASSLLAGDEQFF

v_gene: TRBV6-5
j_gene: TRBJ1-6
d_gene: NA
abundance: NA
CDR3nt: TGTGCCAGCAGTTACTCACCGACAAGATATAATTCACCCCTCCACTTT
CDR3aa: CASSYSPTRYNSPLHF

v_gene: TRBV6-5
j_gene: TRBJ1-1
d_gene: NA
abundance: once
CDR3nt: TGTGCCAGCAGACCCATTACAGTGGTGAACACTGAAGCTTTCTTT
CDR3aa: CASRPITVVNTEAFF

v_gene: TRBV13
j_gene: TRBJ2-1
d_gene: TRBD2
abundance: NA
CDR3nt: TGTGCCAGCAGCTTAGATGCTAGCGGCTACAATGAGCAGTTCTTC
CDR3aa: CASSLDASGYNEQFF

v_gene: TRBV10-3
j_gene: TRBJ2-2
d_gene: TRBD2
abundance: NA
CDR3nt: TGTGCCATCAGTGGGGGACTAGCGAACACCGGGGAGCTGTTTTTT
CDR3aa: CAISGGLANTGELFF

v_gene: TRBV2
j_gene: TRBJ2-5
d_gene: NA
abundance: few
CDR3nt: TGTGCCAGCGACCGGGACACCCAAGAGACCCAGTACTTC
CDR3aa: CASDRDTQETQYF

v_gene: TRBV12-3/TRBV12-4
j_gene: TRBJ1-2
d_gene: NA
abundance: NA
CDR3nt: TGTGCCAGCAGTTTAAACAACAACTATGGCTACACCTTC
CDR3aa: CASSLNNNYGYTF

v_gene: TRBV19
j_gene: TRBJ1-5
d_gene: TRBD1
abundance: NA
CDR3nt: TGTGCCAGTAGCTCAAGACAGGGATATAGCAATCAGCCCCAGCATTTT
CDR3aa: CASSSRQGYSNQPQHF

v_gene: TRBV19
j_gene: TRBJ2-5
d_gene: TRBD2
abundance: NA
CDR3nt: TGTGCCAGTACCGGGACTAGCGGGGACCAAGAGACCCAGTACTTC
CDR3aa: CASTGTSGDQETQYF

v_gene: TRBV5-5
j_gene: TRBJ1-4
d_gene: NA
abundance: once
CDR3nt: TGTGCCAGCAGCCCAACAGGGTGGGCTAATGAAAAACTGTTTTTT
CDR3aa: CASSPTGWANEKLFF

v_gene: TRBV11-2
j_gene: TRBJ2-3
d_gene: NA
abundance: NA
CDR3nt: TGTGCCAGCAGCTTTGAGAGTCCTAGCACAGATACGCAGTATTTT
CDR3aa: CASSFESPSTDTQYF

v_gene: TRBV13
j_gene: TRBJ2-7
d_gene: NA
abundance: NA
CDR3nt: TGTGCCAGCAGCGGGCGTGGGCCCTCCTACGAGCAGTACTTC
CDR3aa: CASSGRGPSYEQYF

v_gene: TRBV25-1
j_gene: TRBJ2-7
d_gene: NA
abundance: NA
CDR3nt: TGTGCCAGCAGTGGCCGCACAGGGGAGCAGTACTTC
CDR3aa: CASSGRTGEQYF

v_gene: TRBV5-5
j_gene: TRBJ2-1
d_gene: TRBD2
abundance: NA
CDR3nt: TGTGCCAGCAGCGCTAGCGGGAGTTGGCCCTACAATGAGCAGTTCTTC
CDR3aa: CASSASGSWPYNEQFF

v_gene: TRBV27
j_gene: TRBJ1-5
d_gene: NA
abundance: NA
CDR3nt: TGTGCCAGCAGTTTAAACAGGGTGGGCAATCAGCCCCAGCATTTT
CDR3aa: CASSLNRVGNQPQHF

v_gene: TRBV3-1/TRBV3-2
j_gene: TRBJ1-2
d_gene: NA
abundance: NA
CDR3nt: TGTGCCAGCAGCCAAGATGCGGGGTACTATGGCTACACCTTC
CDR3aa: CASSQDAGYYGYTF

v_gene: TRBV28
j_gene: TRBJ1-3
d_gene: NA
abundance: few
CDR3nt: TGTGCCAGCAGTTTGGTCACGTTTCGGTTCGCTAGCTCTGGAAACACCATATATTTT
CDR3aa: CASSLVTFRFASSGNTIYF

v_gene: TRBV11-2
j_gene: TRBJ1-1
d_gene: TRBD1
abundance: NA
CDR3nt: TGTGCCAGCAGGTCTAACAGGGGCGAGAACACTGAAGCTTTCTTT
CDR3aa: CASRSNRGENTEAFF

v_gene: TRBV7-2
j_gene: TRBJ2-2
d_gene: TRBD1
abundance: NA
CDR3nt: TGTGCCAGCAGCGGACAGGGAAACACCGGGGAGCTGTTTTTT
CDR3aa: CASSGQGNTGELFF

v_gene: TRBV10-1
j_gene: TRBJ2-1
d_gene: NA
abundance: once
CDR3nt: TGCGCCAGCAGTGAACGGGTTTGGAATGAGCAGTTCTTC
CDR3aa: CASSERVWNEQFF

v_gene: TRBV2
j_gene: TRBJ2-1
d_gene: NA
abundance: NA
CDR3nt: TGTGCCAGCAGGGAGGCAGGGGTCTTCAATGAGCAGTTCTTC
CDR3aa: CASREAGVFNEQFF

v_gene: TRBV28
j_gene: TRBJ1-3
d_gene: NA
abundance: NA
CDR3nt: TGTGCCAGCAGAAACAGCTTCTCTGGAAACACCATATATTTT
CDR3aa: CASRNSFSGNTIYF

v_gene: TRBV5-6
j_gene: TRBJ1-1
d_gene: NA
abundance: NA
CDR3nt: TGTGCCAGCAGCCCCGGGTGGGGAAGGGGAAACACTGAAGCTTTCTTT
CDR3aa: CASSPGWGRGNTEAFF